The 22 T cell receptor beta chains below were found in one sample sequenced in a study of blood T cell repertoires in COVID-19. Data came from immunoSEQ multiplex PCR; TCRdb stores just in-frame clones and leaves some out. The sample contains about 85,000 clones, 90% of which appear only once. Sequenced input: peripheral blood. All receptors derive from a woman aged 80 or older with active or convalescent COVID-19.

The CDR3 DNA sequence: TGTGCCAGCAGCCTAGAGAGAGCCGCGGAAAAACTGTTTTTT. Residues: CASSLERAAEKLFF. The V gene is TRBV2, the J gene TRBJ1-4; D is uncertain. Trimming pared 6 bases from V and 8 bases from J, leaving 16 bases between. CDR1 is SNHLY, CDR2 FYNNEI, per germline. The CDR3 loop spans 14 amino acids.

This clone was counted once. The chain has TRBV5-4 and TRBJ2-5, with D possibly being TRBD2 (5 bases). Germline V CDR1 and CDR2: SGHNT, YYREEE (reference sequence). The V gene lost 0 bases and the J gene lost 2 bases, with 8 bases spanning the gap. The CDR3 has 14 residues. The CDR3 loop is CASSLGRDQETQYF. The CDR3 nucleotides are TGTGCCAGCAGCTTGGGCCGGGATCAAGAGACCCAGTACTTC.

The CDR3 region is CSVGLAGGPSYNEQFF. CDR3 coding DNA: TGCAGCGTTGGGCTAGCGGGAGGCCCCTCCTACAATGAGCAGTTCTTC. The genes are TRBV29-1 and TRBJ2-1, with 11 bases identical to TRBD2. The CDR3 loop spans 16 amino acids. Germline values: CDR1 SQVTM, CDR2 ANQGSEA. V gave up 4 bases and J gave up 0 bases; unmatched junction bases: 5.

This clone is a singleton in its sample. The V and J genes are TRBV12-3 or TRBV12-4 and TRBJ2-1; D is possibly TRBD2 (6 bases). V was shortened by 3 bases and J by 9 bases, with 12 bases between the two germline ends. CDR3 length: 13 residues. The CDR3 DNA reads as TGTGCCAGCAGTTTGGGGGGAGGCTTTGAGCAGTTCTTC. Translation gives CASSLGGGFEQFF.

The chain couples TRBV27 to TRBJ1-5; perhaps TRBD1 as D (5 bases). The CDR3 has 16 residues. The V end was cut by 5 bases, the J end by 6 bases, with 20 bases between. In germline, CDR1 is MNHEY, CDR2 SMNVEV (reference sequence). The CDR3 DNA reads TGTGCCAGCAGTGGGCGGACTCCAAGGGGAGGTCAGCCCCAGCATTTT. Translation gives CASSGRTPRGGQPQHF.

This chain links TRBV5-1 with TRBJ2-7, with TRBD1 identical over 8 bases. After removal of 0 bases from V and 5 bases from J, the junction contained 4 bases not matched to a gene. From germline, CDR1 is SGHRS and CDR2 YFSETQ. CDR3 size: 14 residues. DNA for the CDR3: TGCGCCAGCAGCTTGGAGCCAGGGGGCCACGAGCAGTACTTC. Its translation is CASSLEPGGHEQYF.

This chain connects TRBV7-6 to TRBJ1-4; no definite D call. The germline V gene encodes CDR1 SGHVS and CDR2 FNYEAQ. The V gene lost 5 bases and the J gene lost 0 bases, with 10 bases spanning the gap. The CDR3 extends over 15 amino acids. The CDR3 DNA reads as TGTGCCAGCAGCCCCCGGGTTGCAACTAATGAAAAACTGTTTTTT. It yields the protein CASSPRVATNEKLFF.

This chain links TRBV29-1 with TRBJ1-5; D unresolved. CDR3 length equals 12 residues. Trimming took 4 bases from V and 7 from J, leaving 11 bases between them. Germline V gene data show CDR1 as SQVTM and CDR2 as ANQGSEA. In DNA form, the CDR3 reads TGCAGCGTTGGAGGTTTTGGACAGCCCCAGCATTTT. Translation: CSVGGFGQPQHF.

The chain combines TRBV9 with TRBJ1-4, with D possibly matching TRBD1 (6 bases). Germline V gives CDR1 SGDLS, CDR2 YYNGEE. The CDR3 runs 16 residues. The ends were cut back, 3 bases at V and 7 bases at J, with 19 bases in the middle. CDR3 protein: CASSADSGTMSEKLFF. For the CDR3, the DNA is TGTGCCAGCAGCGCGGACTCCGGGACAATGAGTGAAAAACTGTTTTTT.

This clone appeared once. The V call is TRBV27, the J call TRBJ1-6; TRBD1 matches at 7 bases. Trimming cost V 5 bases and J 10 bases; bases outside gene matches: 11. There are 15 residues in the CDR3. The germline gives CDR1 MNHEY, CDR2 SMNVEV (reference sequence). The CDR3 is CASSMRGGAGSPLHF. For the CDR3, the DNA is TGTGCCAGCAGTATGAGAGGGGGCGCTGGGTCACCCCTCCACTTT.

The CDR3 region has the DNA TGTGCCAGTAGTAGCGGACTAGGGGGAAACGAGCAGTACTTC. It is translated as CASSSGLGGNEQYF. The V call is TRBV19, the J call TRBJ2-7; weak D call: TRBD2 (7 bases). This CDR3 is built from 14 residues. CDR1 is LNHDA, CDR2 SQIVND, per germline (reference sequence). Between the trimmed V and J ends, which lost 4 bases and 5 bases, there was a span of 15 bases.

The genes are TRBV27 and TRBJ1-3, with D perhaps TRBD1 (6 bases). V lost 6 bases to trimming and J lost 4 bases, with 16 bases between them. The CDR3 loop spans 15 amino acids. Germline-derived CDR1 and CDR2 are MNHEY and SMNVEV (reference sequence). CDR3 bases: TGTGCCAGCAGCCGGCAGCCGGGACAAGGAAACACCATATATTTT. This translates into CASSRQPGQGNTIYF.

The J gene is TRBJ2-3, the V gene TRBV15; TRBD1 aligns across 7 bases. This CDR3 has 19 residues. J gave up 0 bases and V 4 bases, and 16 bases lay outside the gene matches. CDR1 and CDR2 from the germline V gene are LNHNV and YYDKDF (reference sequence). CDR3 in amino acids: CATSKTGTANPSSTDTQYF. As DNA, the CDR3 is TGTGCCACCAGCAAAACCGGGACAGCGAACCCTTCTAGCACAGATACGCAGTATTTT.

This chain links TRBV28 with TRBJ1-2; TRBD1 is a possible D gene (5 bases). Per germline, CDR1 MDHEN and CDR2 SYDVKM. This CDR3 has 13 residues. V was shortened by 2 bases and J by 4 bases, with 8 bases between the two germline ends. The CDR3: CASSLRRVYGYTF. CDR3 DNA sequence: TGTGCCAGCAGTTTACGCAGGGTCTATGGCTACACCTTC.

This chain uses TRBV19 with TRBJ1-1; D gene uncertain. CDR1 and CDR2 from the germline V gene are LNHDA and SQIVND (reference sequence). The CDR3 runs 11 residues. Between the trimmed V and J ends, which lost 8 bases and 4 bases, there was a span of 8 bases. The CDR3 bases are TGTGCCAGTTCACGGGGCACTGAAGCTTTCTTT. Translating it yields CASSRGTEAFF.

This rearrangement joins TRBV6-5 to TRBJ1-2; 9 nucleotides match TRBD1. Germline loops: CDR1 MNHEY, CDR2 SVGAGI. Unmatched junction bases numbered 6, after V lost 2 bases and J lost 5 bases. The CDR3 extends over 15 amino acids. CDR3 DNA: TGTGCCAGCAGTTACCTCGGGACAGGGAATTATGGCTACACCTTC. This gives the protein CASSYLGTGNYGYTF.

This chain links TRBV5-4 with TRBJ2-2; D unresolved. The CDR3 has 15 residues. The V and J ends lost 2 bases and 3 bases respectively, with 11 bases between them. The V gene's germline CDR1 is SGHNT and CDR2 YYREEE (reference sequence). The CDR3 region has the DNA TGTGCCAGCAGCTTTAGGAACACAGACACCGGGGAGCTGTTTTTT. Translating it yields CASSFRNTDTGELFF.

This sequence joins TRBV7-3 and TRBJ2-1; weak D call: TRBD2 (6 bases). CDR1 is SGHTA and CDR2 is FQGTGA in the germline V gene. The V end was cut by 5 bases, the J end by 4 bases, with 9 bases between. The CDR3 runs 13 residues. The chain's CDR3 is CASSAGLYNEQFF. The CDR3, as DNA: TGTGCCAGCAGCGCGGGACTGTACAATGAGCAGTTCTTC. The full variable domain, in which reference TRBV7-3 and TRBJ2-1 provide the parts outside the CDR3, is GAGVSQTPSNKVTEKGKYVELRCDPISGHTALYWYRQSLGQGPEFLIYFQGTGAADDSGLPNDRFFAVRPEGSVSTLKIQRTERGDSAVYLCASSAGLYNEQFFGPGTRLTVL.

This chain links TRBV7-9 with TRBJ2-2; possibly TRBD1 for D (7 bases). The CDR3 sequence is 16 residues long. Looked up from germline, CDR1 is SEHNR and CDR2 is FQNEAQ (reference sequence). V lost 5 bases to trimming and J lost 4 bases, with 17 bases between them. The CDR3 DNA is TGTGCCAGCAGCCCACAGGGGACAGCGGGCACCGGGGAGCTGTTTTTT. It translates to CASSPQGTAGTGELFF. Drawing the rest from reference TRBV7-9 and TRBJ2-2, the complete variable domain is DTGVSQNPRHKITKRGQNVTFRCDPISEHNRLYWYRQTLGQGPEFLTYFQNEAQLEKSRLLSDRFSAERPKGSFSTLEIQRTEQGDSAMYLCASSPQGTAGTGELFFGEGSRLTVL.

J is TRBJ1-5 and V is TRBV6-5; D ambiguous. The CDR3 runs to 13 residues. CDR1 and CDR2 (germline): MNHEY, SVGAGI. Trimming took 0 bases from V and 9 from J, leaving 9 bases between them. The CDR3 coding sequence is TGTGCCAGCAGTTACTCGGGTCAGCGGCCCCAGCATTTT. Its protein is CASSYSGQRPQHF.

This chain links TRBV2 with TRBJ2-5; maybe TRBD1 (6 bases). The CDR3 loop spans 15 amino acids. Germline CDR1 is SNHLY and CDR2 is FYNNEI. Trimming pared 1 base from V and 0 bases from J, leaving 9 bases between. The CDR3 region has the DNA TGTGCCAGCAGTGAAGATCGGACAGACCAAGAGACCCAGTACTTC. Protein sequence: CASSEDRTDQETQYF.

CDR3 DNA sequence: TGCAGTGCTAGTTCGGGGGACAGGGTCTCTGGCTACACCTTC. This encodes CSASSGDRVSGYTF. The chain recombines TRBV20-1 with TRBJ1-2, with TRBD1 matching 9 bases. Germline V gene data show CDR1 as DFQATT and CDR2 as SNEGSKA (reference sequence). The CDR3 is made up of 14 amino acids. The ends lost 3 bases at V and 7 bases at J; junction bases unmatched: 9.